Below, 5 T cell receptor beta chains from the same sample are listed, as sequenced in a study of technical replicates of blood from several donors. TCRdb's copy holds only in-frame clones and misses some; the assay was immunoSEQ multiplex PCR. The sample lists fewer than 15,000 clones, more than 75% occurring once. Sequenced sample: PBMCs. These receptors were taken from a human donor in good health.

The chain combines TRBV6-5 with TRBJ1-5, with 8 bases that match TRBD1. The ends lost 9 bases at V and 2 bases at J; junction bases unmatched: 9. Germline V gene sequence: CDR1 MNHEY, CDR2 SVGAGI. This CDR3 region has 15 residues. The CDR3 DNA sequence: TGTGCCAGTCGCCGACAGGGGCATGGCAATCAGCCCCAGCATTTT. Protein product: CASRRQGHGNQPQHF.

Only one count was recorded for this clone. The chain is built from TRBV30 and TRBJ2-7, with 7 bases fitting TRBD1. Germline V CDR1 and CDR2: GTSNPN, SVGIG (reference sequence). V shed 6 bases, J shed 1 base, and the junction held 12 bases outside the gene matches. The CDR3 has 15 amino acids. The CDR3 here is CACYSPQGISYEQYF. For the CDR3, the DNA is TGTGCCTGTTACTCCCCACAGGGGATATCCTACGAGCAGTACTTC.

The J gene is TRBJ2-3, the V gene TRBV9; tentatively, D is TRBD2 (6 bases). Trimming pared 4 bases from V and 0 bases from J, leaving 12 bases between. Germline loops: CDR1 SGDLS, CDR2 YYNGEE. The length of the CDR3 is 15 residues. CDR3 nucleotides: TGTGCCAGCAGCATCCGTAGCGGTAGCACAGATACGCAGTATTTT. It encodes CASSIRSGSTDTQYF.

The rearrangement links TRBV7-2 to TRBJ2-3, with TRBD2 identical over 9 bases. V shed 3 bases and J 5 bases; nucleotides not matched to a gene: 6. Germline CDR1 and CDR2: SGHTA and FQGNSA. The CDR3 consists of 15 residues. Here the CDR3 DNA reads TGTGCCAGCAGCTTCCAGGGACTAGCTGTAGATACGCAGTATTTT. This translates into CASSFQGLAVDTQYF.

The rearrangement uses TRBV6-1 and TRBJ1-4; tentative D call: TRBD1 (6 bases). Germline CDR1 MNHNS, CDR2 SASEGT. V lost 4 bases and J lost 4, with 10 bases in between. The CDR3 is 14 amino acids. In DNA form, the CDR3 reads TGTGCCAGCAGTGGGACAGTGAATAATGAAAAACTGTTTTTT. It translates to CASSGTVNNEKLFF.